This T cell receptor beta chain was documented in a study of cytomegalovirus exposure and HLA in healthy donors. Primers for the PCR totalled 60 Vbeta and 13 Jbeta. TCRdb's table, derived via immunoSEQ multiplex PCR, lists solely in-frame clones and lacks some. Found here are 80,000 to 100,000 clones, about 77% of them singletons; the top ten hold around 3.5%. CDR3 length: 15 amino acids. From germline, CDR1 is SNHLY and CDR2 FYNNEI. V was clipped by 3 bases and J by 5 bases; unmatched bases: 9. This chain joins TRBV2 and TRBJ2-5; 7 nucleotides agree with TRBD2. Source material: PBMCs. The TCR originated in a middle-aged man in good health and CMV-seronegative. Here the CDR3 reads CASSETGTKQETQYF. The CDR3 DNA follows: TGTGCCAGCAGTGAGACCGGGACTAAGCAGGAGACCCAGTACTTC.